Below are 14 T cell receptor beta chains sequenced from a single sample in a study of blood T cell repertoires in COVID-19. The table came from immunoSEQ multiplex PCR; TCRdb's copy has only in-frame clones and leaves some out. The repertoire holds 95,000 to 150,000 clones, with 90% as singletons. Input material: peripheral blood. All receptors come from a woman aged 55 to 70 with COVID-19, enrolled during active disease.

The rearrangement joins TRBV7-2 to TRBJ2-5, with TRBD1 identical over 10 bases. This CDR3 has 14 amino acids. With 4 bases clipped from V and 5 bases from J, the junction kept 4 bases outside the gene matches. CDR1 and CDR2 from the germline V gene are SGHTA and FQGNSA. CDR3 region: CASSSTGGRETQYF. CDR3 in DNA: TGTGCCAGCAGCTCGACAGGGGGCAGGGAGACCCAGTACTTC.

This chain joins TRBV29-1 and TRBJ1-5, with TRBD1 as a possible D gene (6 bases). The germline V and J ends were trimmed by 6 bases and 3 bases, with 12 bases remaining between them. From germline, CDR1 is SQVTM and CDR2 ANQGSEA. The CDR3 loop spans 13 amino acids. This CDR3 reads CSVVPGVNQPQHF. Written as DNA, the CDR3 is TGCAGCGTCGTCCCAGGGGTCAATCAGCCCCAGCATTTT.

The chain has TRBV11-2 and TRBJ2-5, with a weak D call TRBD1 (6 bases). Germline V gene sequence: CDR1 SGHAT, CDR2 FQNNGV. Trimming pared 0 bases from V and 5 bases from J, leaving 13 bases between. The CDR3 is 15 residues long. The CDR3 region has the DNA TGTGCCAGCAGCTTAGACAGGGGTTTCTGGGAGACCCAGTACTTC. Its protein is CASSLDRGFWETQYF.

The CDR3 loop reads CASSRIAGFYGYTF. DNA for the CDR3: TGCGCCAGCAGCCGGATTGCGGGCTTCTATGGCTACACCTTC. This sequence joins TRBV4-1 and TRBJ1-2; unclear D gene. The CDR3 length is 14 residues. Germline V lookup: CDR1 MGHRA, CDR2 YSYEKL. Trimming took off 4 bases at V and 4 bases at J, with 13 bases between the two ends.

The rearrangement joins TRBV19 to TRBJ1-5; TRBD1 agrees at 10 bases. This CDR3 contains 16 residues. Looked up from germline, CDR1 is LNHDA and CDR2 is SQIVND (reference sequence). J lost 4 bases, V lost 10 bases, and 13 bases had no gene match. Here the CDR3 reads CATSPRDRGGNQPQHF. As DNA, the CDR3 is TGTGCCACCTCACCCCGGGACAGGGGAGGTAATCAGCCCCAGCATTTT.

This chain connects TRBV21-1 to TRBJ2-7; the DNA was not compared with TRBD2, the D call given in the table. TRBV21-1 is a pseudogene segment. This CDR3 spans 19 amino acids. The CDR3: CASSILGGTTSKGSYEQYF. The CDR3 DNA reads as TGTGCCAGCAGCATATTAGGGGGGACGACTAGCAAGGGATCCTACGAGCAGTACTTC.

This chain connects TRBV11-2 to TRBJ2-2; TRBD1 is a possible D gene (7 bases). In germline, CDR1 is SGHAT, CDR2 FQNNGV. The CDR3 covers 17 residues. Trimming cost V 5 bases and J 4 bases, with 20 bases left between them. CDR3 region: CASSRGDRVEGTGELFF. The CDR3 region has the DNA TGTGCCAGCAGCCGCGGAGACAGGGTGGAGGGCACCGGGGAGCTGTTTTTT.

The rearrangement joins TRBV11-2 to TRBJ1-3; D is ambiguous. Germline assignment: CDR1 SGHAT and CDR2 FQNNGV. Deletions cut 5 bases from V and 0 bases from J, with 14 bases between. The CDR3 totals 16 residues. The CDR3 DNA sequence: TGTGCCAGCAGCCGCAGACTGAGAACCTCTGGAAACACCATATATTTT. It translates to CASSRRLRTSGNTIYF.

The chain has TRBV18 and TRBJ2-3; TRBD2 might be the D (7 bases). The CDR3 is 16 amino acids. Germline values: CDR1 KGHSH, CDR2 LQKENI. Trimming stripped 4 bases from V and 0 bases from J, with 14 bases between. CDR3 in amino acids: CASSLSQGGSTDTQYF. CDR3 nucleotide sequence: TGTGCCAGCTCACTCTCACAGGGAGGGAGCACAGATACGCAGTATTTT. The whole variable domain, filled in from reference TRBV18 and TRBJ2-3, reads NAGVMQNPRHLVRRRGQEARLRCSPMKGHSHVYWYRQLPEEGLKFMVYLQKENIIDESGMPKERFSAEFPKEGPSILRIQQVVRGDSAAYFCASSLSQGGSTDTQYFGPGTRLTVL.

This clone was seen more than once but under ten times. The CDR3 loop reads CASSFDRDGTQYF. CDR3 nucleotide sequence: TGTGCCAGCAGCTTCGACAGGGACGGGACCCAGTACTTC. V gene TRBV5-5 combines with J gene TRBJ2-5; 7 bases are a match to TRBD1. J was trimmed by 7 bases and V by 2 bases; bases with no gene match: 5. This CDR3 has 13 amino acids. Germline V gene data show CDR1 as SGHKS and CDR2 as YYEKEE (reference sequence).

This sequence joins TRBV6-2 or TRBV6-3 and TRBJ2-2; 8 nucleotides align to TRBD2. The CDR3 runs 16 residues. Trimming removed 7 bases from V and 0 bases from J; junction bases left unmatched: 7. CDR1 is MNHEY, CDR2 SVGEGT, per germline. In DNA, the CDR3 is TGTGCCAGCACCCCCCCGGGACTAGCGAACACCGGGGAGCTGTTTTTT. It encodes CASTPPGLANTGELFF.

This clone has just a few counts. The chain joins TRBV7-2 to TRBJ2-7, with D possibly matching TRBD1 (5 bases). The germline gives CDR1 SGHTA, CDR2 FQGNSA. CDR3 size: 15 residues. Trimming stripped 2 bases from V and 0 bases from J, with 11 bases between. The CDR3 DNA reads TGTGCCAGCAGCTTAAGCGACAGCCACTCCTACGAGCAGTACTTC. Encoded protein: CASSLSDSHSYEQYF.

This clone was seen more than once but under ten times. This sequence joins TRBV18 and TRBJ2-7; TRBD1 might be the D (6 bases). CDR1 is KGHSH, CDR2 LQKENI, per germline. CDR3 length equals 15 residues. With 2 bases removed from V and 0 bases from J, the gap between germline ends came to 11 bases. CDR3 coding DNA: TGTGCCAGCTCACCAACGAGACAGGACTCCTACGAGCAGTACTTC. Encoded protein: CASSPTRQDSYEQYF. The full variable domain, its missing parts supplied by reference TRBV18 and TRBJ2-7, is NAGVMQNPRHLVRRRGQEARLRCSPMKGHSHVYWYRQLPEEGLKFMVYLQKENIIDESGMPKERFSAEFPKEGPSILRIQQVVRGDSAAYFCASSPTRQDSYEQYFGPGTRLTVT.

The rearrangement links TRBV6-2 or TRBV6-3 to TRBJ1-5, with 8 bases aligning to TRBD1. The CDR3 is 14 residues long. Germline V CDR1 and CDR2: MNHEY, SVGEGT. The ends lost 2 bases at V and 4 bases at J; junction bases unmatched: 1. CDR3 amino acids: CASSYTGGNQPQHF. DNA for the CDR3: TGTGCCAGCAGTTACACAGGGGGTAATCAGCCCCAGCATTTT.